This T cell receptor beta chain was captured by sequencing in a study of beta chain features in type 1 diabetes. Sequencing targeted expressed TCRB transcripts, as all isolated RNA had been reverse transcribed. The protocol was immunoSEQ multiplex PCR, while the TCRdb copy is restricted to in-frame clones and leaves out a portion. The sample consists of about 900,000 clones, roughly 15% of them appearing once. This CDR3 region has 13 residues. V shed 6 bases and J shed 2 bases, with 8 bases lying between them. Germline CDR1 and CDR2: SGHRS and YFSETQ. Sequencing was done on a sample of naive CD4+ T cells from blood. This chain connects TRBV5-1 to TRBJ2-2; D is unclear. The clonotype comes from a woman between 18 and 29 years old in good health. For the CDR3, the DNA is TGCGCCAGCAACAACCATAACACCGGGGAGCTGTTTTTT. It yields the protein CASNNHNTGELFF.